One sample yielded the 10 T cell receptor beta chains listed below, sequenced in a study of monozygotic twins with inflammatory bowel disease. TCRdb re-called the 5' RACE reads; every CDR3 protein appears as one record, without DNA. The sample is made up of around 450,000 distinct CDR3 sequences, and the top ten hold about 2.2% of it. Sequencing was performed on blood. The receptors were gathered from a human donor with ulcerative colitis or Crohn's disease, or a healthy co-twin of an affected twin (not recorded which).

This chain uses TRBV6-1 with TRBJ2-2; TCRdb proposes TRBD2, but this gene call is untestable without DNA. The CDR3 has 17 residues. Germline-derived CDR1 and CDR2 are MNHNS and SASEGT. The CDR3 sequence is CASRRTSGSLSTGELFF.

The chain has TRBV5-1 and TRBJ2-1. Germline V lookup: CDR1 SGHRS, CDR2 YFSETQ. This CDR3 has 13 amino acids. CDR3 sequence: CASRELSSHEQFF.

The chain couples TRBV7-2 to TRBJ1-1; TCRdb returns TRBD1, unconfirmable since there is no DNA. The CDR3 runs to 13 residues. Germline V lookup: CDR1 SGHTA, CDR2 FQGNSA. This chain's CDR3 is CASSSEGAAEAFF.

The chain carries TRBV10-3 and TRBJ2-1; TCRdb selects TRBD1, and the lack of DNA leaves this call unchecked. Germline V CDR1 and CDR2: ENHRY, SYGVKD. The CDR3 has 14 residues. The CDR3 is CAISESGGSNEQFF.

The chain links TRBV20-1 to TRBJ2-3; with no DNA, the TCRdb D assignment of TRBD2 cannot be verified. The CDR3 runs 12 residues. Germline V gene data show CDR1 as DFQATT and CDR2 as SNEGSKA (reference sequence). The CDR3 protein is CSAKAGADTQYF.

V and J are TRBV7-2 and TRBJ2-7; TCRdb names TRBD2, which stays unverified in the absence of DNA. CDR1 SGHTA and CDR2 FQGNSA come from the germline V gene. The CDR3 has 15 amino acids. The CDR3 here is CASSLASGFSYEQYF.

The chain combines TRBV28 with TRBJ2-3; TCRdb's D gene call, TRBD1, goes unchecked for lack of DNA. The CDR3 has 14 residues. Germline V gene data show CDR1 as MDHEN and CDR2 as SYDVKM. The CDR3 here is CASSVAGTTDTQYF.

CDR3 region: CASSYIQGTDTQYF. The J gene is TRBJ2-3, the V gene TRBV6-5; TCRdb calls TRBD1, which cannot be checked without DNA. CDR1 is MNHEY, CDR2 SVGAGI, per germline. This CDR3 is built from 14 residues.

V usage is TRBV5-1 and J usage is TRBJ2-5; TCRdb's D gene call, TRBD1, goes unchecked for lack of DNA. Germline values: CDR1 SGHRS, CDR2 YFSETQ. The CDR3 totals 15 residues. CDR3 sequence: CASSADRPVQETQYF. Full variable domain (remainder filled in from reference TRBV5-1 and TRBJ2-5): KAGVTQTPRYLIKTRGQQVTLSCSPISGHRSVSWYQQTPGQGLQFLFEYFSETQRNKGNFPGRFSGRQFSNSRSEMNVSTLELGDSALYLCASSADRPVQETQYFGPGTRLLVL.

This chain connects TRBV7-2 to TRBJ1-3; TCRdb lists TRBD1, though no DNA is available to test this call. This CDR3 is built from 16 residues. Germline V lookup: CDR1 SGHTA, CDR2 FQGNSA. The CDR3 here is CASSLWGPSSGNTIYF. The whole variable domain, remainder taken from reference TRBV7-2 and TRBJ1-3, is GAGVSQSPSNKVTEKGKDVELRCDPISGHTALYWYRQSLGQGLEFLIYFQGNSAPDKSGLPSDRFSAERTGGSVSTLTIQRTQQEDSAVYLCASSLWGPSSGNTIYFGEGSWLTVV.